This entry features one T cell receptor beta chain sequence. This entry comes from a study of blood T cell repertoires in COVID-19. Looked up from germline, CDR1 is GTSNPN and CDR2 is SVGIG (reference sequence). V was pared by 1 base and J by 4 bases, with 11 bases of the junction left unmatched. The CDR3 totals 17 residues. TCRdb's table, derived via immunoSEQ multiplex PCR, lists solely in-frame clones and lacks some. The data show 350,000 to 400,000 clones, with more than 75% seen just once and 0.9% to 1% held by the top ten. Recruits, aged 18 to 89 years, lived in 20 to 30 US areas. Sequences were obtained from PBMCs or T cells enriched from blood (not recorded which). The chain has TRBV30 and TRBJ2-3; TRBD1 aligns across 10 bases. This receptor was identified in a woman in her twenties or thirties with acute COVID-19. The DNA for the CDR3 is TGTGCCTGGAGTGCCATAGGCCGGGACAGGGGCCCAGATACGCAGTATTTT. This encodes CAWSAIGRDRGPDTQYF.